The T cell receptor (beta chain) under discussion was sequenced for a study of T cell repertoires in cytomegalovirus infection. One entry per CDR3 protein results from TCRdb running MiXCR on the reads. The sample has 700,000 to 950,000 distinct CDR3 sequences, approximately 29% seen once. To note about this clonotype: Its antigen remains unknown.

Germline CDR1 and CDR2: MNHEY and SMNVEV (reference sequence). The CDR3 length is 15 residues. The junction had 8 bases not matched to a gene; V was cut back by 5 bases and J by 6 bases. The J gene is TRBJ1-5, the V gene TRBV27, with 9 bases identical to TRBD1. The source material was cultured CD8+ T cells from PBMCs, sampled from culture after CMV antigen stimulation. The sequence derives from a human donor in good health (CMV status not recorded). Some clones in this sample may be carry-over from other donors' samples. The CDR3 nucleotides read TGTGCCAGCAGTCCCGTAGGGGACAGGGCTCAGCCCCAGCATTTT. Amino acids: CASSPVGDRAQPQHF.